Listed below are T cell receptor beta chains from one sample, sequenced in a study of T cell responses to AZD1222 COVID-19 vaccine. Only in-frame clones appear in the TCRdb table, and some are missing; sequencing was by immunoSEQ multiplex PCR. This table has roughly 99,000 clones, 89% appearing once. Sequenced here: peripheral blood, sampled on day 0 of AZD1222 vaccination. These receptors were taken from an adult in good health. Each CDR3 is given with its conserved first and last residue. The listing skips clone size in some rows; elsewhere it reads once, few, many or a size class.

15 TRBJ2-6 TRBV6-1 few CASSEQGAGANVLTF
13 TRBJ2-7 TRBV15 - CATSTGRLAGADF
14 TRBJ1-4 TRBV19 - CASSPQTEPLKLFF
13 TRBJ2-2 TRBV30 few CAWRATNTGELFF
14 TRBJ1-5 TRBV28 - CASSDVPGVQPQHF
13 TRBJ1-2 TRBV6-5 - CASSLGYLQGYTF
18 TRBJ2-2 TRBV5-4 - CASSTKATGRLNTGELFF
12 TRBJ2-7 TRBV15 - CATSRGVYEQYF
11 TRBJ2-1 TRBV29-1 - CSVRTGSEQFF
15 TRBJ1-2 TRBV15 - CATSRDRTGTYGYTF
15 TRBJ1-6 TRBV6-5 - CASSLAVRGSSPLHF
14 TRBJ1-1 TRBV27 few CASTPGHLNTEAFF
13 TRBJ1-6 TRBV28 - CASRGVLTSPLHF
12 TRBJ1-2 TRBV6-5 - CASRGDTYGYTF
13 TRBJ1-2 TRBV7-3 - CASSFTGGNGYTF
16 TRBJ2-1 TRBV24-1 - CATSDLHGGGANEQFF
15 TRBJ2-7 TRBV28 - CASSSYRAPPYEQYF
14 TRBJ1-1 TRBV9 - CASSVGTLNTEAFF
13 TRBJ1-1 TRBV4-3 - CASSQTGVPEAFF
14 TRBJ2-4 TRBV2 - CASSEIAAQNIQYF
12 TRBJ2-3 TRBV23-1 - CASSQSADTQYF
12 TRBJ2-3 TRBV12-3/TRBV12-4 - CASSRGPGTQYF
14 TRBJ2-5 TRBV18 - CASSPITSEETQYF
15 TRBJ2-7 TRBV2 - CASSGGLAGVWEQYF
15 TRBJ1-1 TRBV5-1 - CASSGTGVPNTEAFF
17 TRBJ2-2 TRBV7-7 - CASSFRTGERNAGELFF
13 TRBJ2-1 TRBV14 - CASSPQTSSGSFF
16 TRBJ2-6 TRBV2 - CASRGDRASGANVLTF
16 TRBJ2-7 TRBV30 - CAWNTGTGPPSYEQYF
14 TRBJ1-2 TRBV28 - CASRNADRGYGYTF
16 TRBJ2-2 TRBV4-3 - CASSHGPQGTTGELFF
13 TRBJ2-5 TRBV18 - CASSPTSQETQYF
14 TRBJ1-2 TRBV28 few CASSLPQGLYGYTF
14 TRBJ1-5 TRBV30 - CAWSDARSNQPQHF
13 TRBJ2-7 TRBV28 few CASSRGRFYEQYF
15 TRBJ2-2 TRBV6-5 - CASRKGQGNTGELFF
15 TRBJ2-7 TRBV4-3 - CASSQGATGVYEQYF
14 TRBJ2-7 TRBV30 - CAWKPSGSSYEQYF
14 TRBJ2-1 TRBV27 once CASTLTSNVDEQFF
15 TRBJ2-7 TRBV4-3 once CASSQDSNTYYEQYF
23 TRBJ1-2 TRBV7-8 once CASSPGAVFVIEEKKTENYGYTF
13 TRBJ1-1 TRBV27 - CASSLSGSPEAFF
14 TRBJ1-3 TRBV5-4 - CASSLETGGDTIYF
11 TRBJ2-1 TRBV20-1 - CSGTSDHEQFF
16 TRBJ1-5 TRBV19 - CASSRETQEEHQPQHF
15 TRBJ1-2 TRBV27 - CASSSLGTGTYGYTF
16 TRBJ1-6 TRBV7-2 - CASSGEGTNYNSPLHF
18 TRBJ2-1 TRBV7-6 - CASSLEQGLLFSYNEQFF
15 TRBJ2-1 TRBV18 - CASSPPSGSYNEQFF
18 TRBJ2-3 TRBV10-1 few CASSQSSGNHYGTDTQYF
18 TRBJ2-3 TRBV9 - CASSVGGTSGRAADTQYF
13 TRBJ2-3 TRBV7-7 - CASSIARSDTQYF
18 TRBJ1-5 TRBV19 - CASSIEGTGVLGNQPQHF
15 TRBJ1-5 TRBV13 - CASSLHGGRDQPQHF
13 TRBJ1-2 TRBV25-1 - CASSAGTGSGYTF
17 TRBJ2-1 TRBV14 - CASSQIGTSAGYNEQFF